Below are 3 T cell receptor beta chains sequenced from a single sample in a study of shared clonotypes between healthy human individuals. Using immunoSEQ multiplex PCR, the repertoire was profiled, and TCRdb retains in-frame clones only, with some absent. Altogether some 200,000 clones are present, approximately 70% being singletons, with the ten largest covering roughly 10%. The sample consisted of memory CD4+ T cells sorted from blood. Subset defined: CD45RA-negative fraction. All receptors come from a man in his thirties or forties in good health.

There are a few counts of this clone. CDR3 coding DNA: TGTGCCAGCAGTTACGGGGGAGTGATCACAGATACGCAGTATTTT. This translates into CASSYGGVITDTQYF. The gene calls are TRBV6-5 and TRBJ2-3, with D possibly being TRBD1 or TRBD2 (5 bases each). The germline V gene encodes CDR1 MNHEY and CDR2 SVGAGI. Trimming removed 2 bases at V and 2 bases at J, with 11 bases between. The CDR3 is 15 residues long.

The gene calls are TRBV29-1 and TRBJ2-5; TRBD1 matches at 10 bases. The CDR3 loop spans 15 amino acids. Trimming at V came to 7 bases and at J to 2 bases, leaving 10 bases not matched to a gene. Germline loops: CDR1 SQVTM, CDR2 ANQGSEA. CDR3 DNA: TGCAGCGAGCGAGCCTTGGACAGGGGGCAAGAGACCCAGTACTTC. It translates to CSERALDRGQETQYF.

The chain is built from TRBV6-5 and TRBJ2-1, with 11 bases aligning to TRBD2. Germline-derived CDR1 and CDR2 are MNHEY and SVGAGI. The J segment lost 3 bases and the V segment lost 2 bases, leaving 0 bases of the junction unmatched. The CDR3 sequence is 15 residues long. In nucleotides, the CDR3 is TGTGCCAGCAGTTACACTAGCGGGAGCTACAATGAGCAGTTCTTC. Its protein is CASSYTSGSYNEQFF.